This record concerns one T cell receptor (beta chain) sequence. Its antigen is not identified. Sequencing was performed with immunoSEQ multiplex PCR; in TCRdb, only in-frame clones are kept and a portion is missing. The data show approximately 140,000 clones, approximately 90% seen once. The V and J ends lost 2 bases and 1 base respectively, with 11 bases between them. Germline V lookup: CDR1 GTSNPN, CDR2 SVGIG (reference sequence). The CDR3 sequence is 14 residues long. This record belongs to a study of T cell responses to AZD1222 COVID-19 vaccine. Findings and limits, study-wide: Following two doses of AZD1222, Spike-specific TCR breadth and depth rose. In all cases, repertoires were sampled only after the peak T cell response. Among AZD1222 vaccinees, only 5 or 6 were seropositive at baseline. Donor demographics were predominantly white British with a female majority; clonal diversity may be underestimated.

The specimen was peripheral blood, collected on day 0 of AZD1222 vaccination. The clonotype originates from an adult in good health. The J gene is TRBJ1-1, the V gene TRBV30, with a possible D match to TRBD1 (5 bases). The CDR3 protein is CAWSPRGGNTEAFF. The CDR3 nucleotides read TGTGCCTGGAGTCCTAGGGGAGGGAACACTGAAGCTTTCTTT.